This T cell receptor (beta chain) was sequenced in a study of T cell responses to AZD1222 COVID-19 vaccine (dated by TCRdb to the early 2020s). The study in broad terms: A total of under 250 trial participants underwent TCR sequencing, of whom 200 to 220 had received two doses of AZD1222 and around 26 had received two doses of the MenACWY control vaccine. Trial participants were enrolled by age into subgroups of 18-55, 56-69 and 70-plus years, and about 150, 27 and 61 TCR-sequenced participants, respectively, were included in these subgroups.

The CDR3 regions of human TCRbeta chains were analyzed by immunosequencing. As for the authors' bioinformatics: Repertoire TCRs were checked for matches against a reference library of SARS-CoV-2-specific TCRs that had been generated using the MIRA antigen-specificity platform. Breadth was defined as the fraction of unique TCRs that were SARS-CoV-2-associated. Depth was defined as the fraction of total T cells that were SARS-CoV-2-associated. Using the MIRA data, every spike-specific TCR was mapped to the spike region that the TCR reacted to and assigned to either a CD4 or a CD8 class. Log10-transformed breadth and depth values were compared by one-way ANOVA with Sidak's multiple comparisons tests. TCRdb holds this immuneACCESS table with in-frame rearrangements only. Some clones are missing; in checked studies, unresolved V genes explain under half, and the rest has no known cause. V, J and clone size reflect that table, while D and trimming were determined from the DNA. The sample table contains about 64,000 clones; only one count was recorded for 75% to 95% of them. The ten largest account for 6.3% of the sample.

The time point label corresponds to: about 28 days (+/-7) after the second vaccine dose. The sample's treatment or condition, from its label and the paper: meningococcal conjugate vaccine given as trial control. The vaccinee samples were drawn from two UK trials, COV001 and COV002, one of which was a single-blind randomized controlled phase 2/3 trial testing AZD1222 (ChAdOx1 nCoV-19) in healthy adults. Trial participant PBMC samples were collected at day 0 and day 28 after the second dose for TCRbeta chain sequencing. Overall study results and their limits: Epitopes outside the regions mutated in the B.1.351 and B.1.1.7 variants were reportedly recognized by nearly half of the unique spike-specific TCRs. The 56-69-year group was small, and its depth increase did not reach significance, likely because of low power. Because no samples from the day 14 peak response were available, repertoires could be characterized only after the peak T cell response. Vaccine-associated CD4 TCRs spanned the whole spike protein, with dominant responses in regions 160-218 and 743-854. Most participants were white British and females outnumbered males, and the authors suggested that clonal diversity may have been underestimated. Conclusions about previously exposed vaccinees are limited because only six or seven AZD1222 recipients were SARS-CoV-2 seropositive at baseline. After two AZD1222 doses, spike-specific TCR breadth and depth were significantly higher than at day 0 and than in MenACWY recipients.

To note about this clone: It lacks a known antigen. Base quality data are lacking; no much larger clone is found one base away.

Source: peripheral blood, taken 28 days after the second dose of the MenACWY control vaccine. The source of this sequence is an adult who received the MenACWY meningococcal vaccine as a control.

The DNA is as follows: TGTGCCTGGAGTGTGAAAGAGACCCAGTACTTC. The encoded protein is CAWSVKETQYF. Rearrangement joined TRBV30 to TRBJ2-5; no D gene is confidently identified. From its cysteine to its phenylalanine, the CDR3 spans 11 amino acids. The read is trimmed to its CDR3 DNA, 33 bases read in frame from base 1. CDR1 GTSNPN and CDR2 SVGIG are derived from the germline V gene (reference sequence). Trimming at the junction amounts to 0 bases on V and 3 bases on J, and the germline ends lie 2 bases apart. The full variable domain, completed from the reference TRBV30 and TRBJ2-5 proteins outside the CDR3, reads SQTIHQWPATLVQPVGSPLSLECTVEGTSNPNLYWYRQAAGRGLQLLFYSVGIGQISSEVPQNLSASRPQDRQFILSSKKLLLSDSGFYLCAWSVKETQYFGPGTRLLVL.